The 7 T cell receptor beta chains presented below share a single source sample, sequenced in a study of CD8+ T cells in alopecia areata. cDNA prepared by RNA extraction and subsequent reverse transcription served as the template for sequencing. Clones were read by immunoSEQ multiplex PCR, and TCRdb kept only the in-frame ones, dropping some. This table has about 99,000 clones, roughly half appearing once. The sequencing input was CD4+ T cells sorted from blood. These receptors all stem from a human donor in good health.

This clone was seen once. The rearrangement links TRBV7-2 to TRBJ2-1; D is unresolved. V was shortened by 8 bases and J by 3 bases, with 5 bases between the two germline ends. This CDR3 contains 11 residues. Per germline, CDR1 SGHTA and CDR2 FQGNSA. Written as DNA, the CDR3 is TGTGCCAGCGGCTACTACAATGAGCAGTTCTTC. Protein sequence: CASGYYNEQFF.

This clone was observed a single time. The chain uses TRBV6-6 and TRBJ1-5; D gene unclear. CDR1 MNHNY and CDR2 SVGAGI come from the germline V gene (reference sequence). The CDR3 has 13 amino acids. Trimming removed 11 bases at V and 0 bases at J, with 11 bases between. CDR3 nucleotide sequence: TGTGCCGTCTCCGAGATTAGCAATCAGCCCCAGCATTTT. Its protein product is CAVSEISNQPQHF.

The genes are TRBV25-1 and TRBJ2-1; D gene ambiguous. V lost 3 bases and J 9 bases, leaving 12 bases between the germline ends. The CDR3 length is 13 residues. Germline V lookup: CDR1 MGHDK, CDR2 SYGVNS. For the CDR3, the DNA is TGTGCCAGCAGTGACAAGGGTTCGGGTGAGCAGTTCTTC. It is translated as CASSDKGSGEQFF.

CDR3 nucleotides: TGTGCCAGCAGCCAGGAGGGACAGGGGGGAACTGAAGCTTTCTTT. This translates into CASSQEGQGGTEAFF. The chain joins TRBV4-2 to TRBJ1-1; 11 bases map to TRBD1. CDR3 size: 15 residues. Germline values: CDR1 LGHNA, CDR2 YNFKEQ. Germline trimming cut 3 bases from V and 5 bases from J; bases unmatched to any gene: 5.

The J gene is TRBJ2-4, the V gene TRBV4-3; 9 bases match TRBD2. Looked up from germline, CDR1 is LGHNA and CDR2 is YSLEER. J lost 11 bases, V lost 2 bases, and 4 bases had no gene match. This CDR3 region has 13 residues. The DNA of the CDR3 is TGCGCCAGCAGCCAAAGACTAGCGGATCTTCAGTACTTC. Translating gives CASSQRLADLQYF.

This clone was seen a handful of times. J is TRBJ1-6 and V is TRBV28; 8 nucleotides align to TRBD1. V gave up 4 bases and J gave up 9 bases; unmatched junction bases: 8. The germline V gene has CDR1 MDHEN and CDR2 SYDVKM. The CDR3 length is 15 residues. The DNA for the CDR3 is TGTGCCAGCAGTTCTGCCGGGACAGGCTTTTCACCCCTCCACTTT. Amino acids: CASSSAGTGFSPLHF.

This clone was counted between two and nine times. V gene TRBV5-1 combines with J gene TRBJ2-1; 8 nucleotides align to TRBD2. Germline V CDR1 and CDR2: SGHRS, YFSETQ. The CDR3 is 15 amino acids. After removal of 5 bases from V and 0 bases from J, the junction contained 4 bases not matched to a gene. The CDR3 DNA is TGCGCCAGCAGTAGCAGCGGGGGCTCCTACAATGAGCAGTTCTTC. Amino acids: CASSSSGGSYNEQFF.